The sequence of this T cell receptor (beta chain) was determined in a study of CXCR3-negative and CXCR3-positive naive CD8 T cells. Naive CD8+ T cells had a CD45RO-CCR7+CD27+CD95- phenotype. UMI-labeled 5' RACE yielded the TRB cDNA libraries. Following a re-call of the 5' RACE reads, TCRdb has one entry per CDR3 protein and lacks DNA. Its table records approximately 56,000 distinct CDR3 sequences. This CDR3 is built from 11 residues. Germline V gene data show CDR1 as MGHDK and CDR2 as SYGVNS. J is TRBJ1-1 and V is TRBV25-1. Sequenced: naive CXCR3- CD8+ T cells from blood. Noted subset: CD45RO-CCR7+CD27+CD95- naive CD8+ T cells lacking CXCR3 (TNR3-). The source of this sequence is a human donor in good health. Some clones in this sample may be carry-over from other donors' samples. The CDR3 here is CVSIEGTEAFF.